This T cell receptor (beta chain) was sequenced during a study of identical twins (dated by TCRdb to the mid-2010s). The study in broad terms: To test whether fetal clonotypes persist, this study deep-sequenced TCR alpha and beta repertoires from monozygotic twins, from unrelated adults of various ages, and from cord blood. Replicate twin experiments were performed at different times using different library preparation protocols to rule out contamination.

Every donor in the study was a healthy Caucasian. Three pairs of female monozygotic twins, all aged about 18 to 30 years, made up the twin cohort. Peripheral blood mononuclear cells were the source from which RNA for the TCR libraries was isolated. Broader findings and caveats from the paper: Fewer insertions were carried by abundant cord blood beta clonotypes, a similar but weaker trend appeared in young adult naive repertoires, and no such trend appeared in memory repertoires. Conclusions relied on cross-sectional statistical analysis, since the same donors could not be followed over many years. Compared with coincidental sharing between unrelated individuals, out-of-frame TCR alpha sequences shared between twins showed an excess of sequences with low generation probability. The excess sharing between twins in beta out-of-frame sequences was weaker because fewer shared sequences reduced the signal-to-noise ratio. In monozygotic twins, recombination models systematically underestimated out-of-frame TCR alpha sharing, but the models matched the sharing seen between unrelated individuals. Invariant T cells such as MAIT and iNKT could partly confound zero-insertion analyses, though diverse VJ usage argued against this for most clonotypes.

Inclusive of the bounding cysteine and phenylalanine, the CDR3 is 14 residues long. The kept DNA is CDR3 alone, 42 bases in frame from the first base. The germline V gene gives CDR1 as SGHRS and CDR2 as YFSETQ. V is reduced by 3 bases and J by 0 bases, leaving a spacing of 9 bases between them. The library was generated by 5' RACE. Sequencing was performed on an Illumina HiSeq 2000. A universal primer binding site was introduced by template switching, and a unique molecular identifier was present in the final cDNA, enabling accurate counting of TCR cDNA molecules. First-strand cDNA for TCR alpha and beta chains was synthesized from specific primers in the conserved constant-segment region. To control for contamination, every cDNA library carried two barcodes: a SMART-Mk sample barcode plus Illumina barcodes. TruSeq adapter sequences and Illumina sample barcodes were added in two successive PCR steps. TCR alpha and beta cDNA libraries were sequenced on the Illumina HiSeq platform with custom primers. In the paper's pipeline: Unique molecular identifiers were extracted from raw reads with MiGEC, and CDR3 positions were determined with MiXCR. Recombination models were inferred per individual with the repgenHMM and IGoR tools using an EM algorithm. Shared clonotypes were analyzed with the tcR package in R, and sharing was normalized by the product of cloneset sizes. Out-of-frame nonproductive sequences were analyzed to study raw recombination free of thymic and clonal selection effects. TCRdb trimmed the raw reads at Q25, called clones with MiXCR and kept productive beta chains. Records with the same CDR3 protein are collapsed into one entry carrying the most frequent genes and DNA. These V and J calls rely on TCRdb rather than the paper's analysis. The sample table contains hundreds of thousands of distinct CDR3 sequences; only one count was recorded for about 20% of them. Clones ranked in the top ten supply around 14% of the sample.

A word on this clonotype: Its antigen is unknown. Base qualities are not provided; no much larger clone lies one nucleotide away.

The data were also submitted as part of a second study, on T cells expressing NK-cell markers. Drawing on the second study: Three sorted T-cell subsets (CD3+CD56+NKG2C+, CD3+CD56+NKG2C- and CD3+CD56-NKG2C+) from about 8 donors had their TCR beta-chain repertoires profiled. Among the eight sequenced donors, only one was HCMV-seronegative, while the other seven were HCMV-seropositive. To restrict sorting to alphabetaTCR-expressing T cells, an anti-gammadeltaTCR antibody was added in several experiments. In six donors, the dominant CD3+CD56+NKG2C+ clonotypes were among the top 10 CD8+ clonotypes and accounted for about 1.0-7.5% of CD8+ T cells. Those dominant clonotypes were again the most abundant among CD3+CD56-NKG2C+ cells in four donors, at roughly 28.3-60.1%. Whether the expanded NKG2C-expressing T cell clones were specific for HCMV antigens was left unclear. All eight donors whose samples were sequenced were randomly selected healthy volunteers, three of them men and five women. To determine HCMV serostatus, a commercial ELISA kit was used to detect HCMV-specific IgG in serum. For over five donors, unsorted PBMC were also used to sequence bulk peripheral blood T-cell repertoires. Reads were demultiplexed and grouped by UMI with MIGEC, and clonotypes were assembled and quantified with MiTCR. To remove erroneous sequences, TCR cDNA sequences were retained only when supported by two or more reads. The tcR package was used for downstream repertoire analysis, and clonotypes were matched across fractions by CDR3 nucleotide sequence plus V segment. Antigen specificity was annotated against VDJdb with VDJmatch, allowing one amino acid substitution in CDR3.

The sequence is built from TRBV5-1 and TRBJ2-5; no D segment can be confidently identified. The sequenced material came from PBMCs. The sequence came from a woman aged 18-30 years in good health. The sequence in DNA is TGCGCCAGCAGCTCCTACATGTACCAAGAGACCCAGTACTTC. Its translation is CASSSYMYQETQYF.